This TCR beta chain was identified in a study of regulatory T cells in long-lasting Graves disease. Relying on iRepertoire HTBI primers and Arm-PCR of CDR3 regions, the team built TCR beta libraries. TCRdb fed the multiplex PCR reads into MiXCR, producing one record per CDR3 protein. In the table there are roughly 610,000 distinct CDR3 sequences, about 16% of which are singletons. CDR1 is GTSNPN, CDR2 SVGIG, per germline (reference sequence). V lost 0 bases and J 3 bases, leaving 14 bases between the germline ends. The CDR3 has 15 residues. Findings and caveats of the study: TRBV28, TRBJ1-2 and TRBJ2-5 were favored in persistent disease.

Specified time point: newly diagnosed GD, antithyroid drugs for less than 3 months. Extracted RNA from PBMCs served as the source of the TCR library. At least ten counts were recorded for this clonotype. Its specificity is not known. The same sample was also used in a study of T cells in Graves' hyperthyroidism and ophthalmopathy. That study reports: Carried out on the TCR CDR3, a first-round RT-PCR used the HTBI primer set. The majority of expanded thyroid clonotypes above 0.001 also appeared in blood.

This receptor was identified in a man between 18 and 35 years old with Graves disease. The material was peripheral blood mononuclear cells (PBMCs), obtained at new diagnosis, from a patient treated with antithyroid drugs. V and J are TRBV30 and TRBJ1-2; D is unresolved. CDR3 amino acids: CAWSVPRRAHYGYTF. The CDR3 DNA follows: TGTGCCTGGAGTGTACCGAGAAGGGCCCACTATGGCTACACCTTC.